The 5 T cell receptor beta chains below come from one sample, sequenced in a study of patients and donors after allogeneic stem cell transplantation. Each CDR3 protein is one row after TCRdb ran MiXCR on the RT-PCR reads. The repertoire includes about a million distinct CDR3 sequences, roughly 17% of them detected once, and roughly 6.4% sits in the top ten. Sequencing input: blood, either unsorted or a sorted T cell fraction (not recorded which). Receptors originate from a human donor who was either an allogeneic HSCT recipient or a stem cell or donor lymphocyte infusion donor (not recorded which). It is not recorded whose cells these are; they may come from a transplant donor.

This chain joins TRBV12-3 or TRBV12-4 and TRBJ2-3; D is unclear. V dropped 5 bases and J dropped 1 base, with 7 bases sitting between them. This CDR3 is built from 13 residues. The CDR3, as DNA: TGTGCCAGCAGTCGGACCCGCACAGATACGCAGTATTTT. Translated: CASSRTRTDTQYF.

The genes are TRBV7-9 and TRBJ1-4, with 8 nucleotides matching TRBD1. V shed 3 bases, J shed 8 bases, and the junction held 8 bases outside the gene matches. Per the germline V gene, CDR1 is SEHNR and CDR2 is FQNEAQ (reference sequence). The length of the CDR3 is 15 residues. The CDR3 DNA follows: TGTGCCAGCAGCTTCCAGGACAGGGAGCTCGAAAAACTGTTTTTT. Translated: CASSFQDRELEKLFF.

This clonotype was detected many times. The chain uses TRBV5-6 and TRBJ2-2; D perhaps matches TRBD2 (6 bases). From germline, CDR1 is SGHDT and CDR2 YYEEEE. Between the trimmed V and J ends, which lost 6 bases and 6 bases, there was a span of 12 bases. The CDR3 consists of 13 residues. CDR3 sequence (DNA): TGTGCCAGCACCCCAGCTAGCGCCGGGGAGCTGTTTTTT. Translated: CASTPASAGELFF. The full variable domain, completed using reference TRBV5-6 and TRBJ2-2, is DAGVTQSPTHLIKTRGQQVTLRCSPKSGHDTVSWYQQALGQGPQFIFQYYEEEERQRGNFPDRFSGHQFPNYSSELNVNALLLGDSALYLCASTPASAGELFFGEGSRLTVL.

This clonotype was seen a handful of times. V gene TRBV7-2 combines with J gene TRBJ2-7, with D tentatively TRBD1 (5 bases). Trimming removed 5 bases from V and 3 bases from J, with 14 bases in between. The CDR3 spans 14 residues. Germline V CDR1 and CDR2: SGHTA, FQGNSA. The CDR3 sequence: CASSPPDIVYEQYF. In DNA form, the CDR3 reads TGTGCCAGCAGCCCCCCGGACATCGTCTACGAGCAGTACTTC. The full variable domain, completed using reference TRBV7-2 and TRBJ2-7, is GAGVSQSPSNKVTEKGKDVELRCDPISGHTALYWYRQSLGQGLEFLIYFQGNSAPDKSGLPSDRFSAERTGGSVSTLTIQRTQQEDSAVYLCASSPPDIVYEQYFGPGTRLTVT.

Ten or more counts support this clonotype. The V gene is TRBV12-3 or TRBV12-4, the J gene TRBJ2-7; D may be TRBD2 (5 bases). This CDR3 comprises 11 residues. Trimming removed 5 bases from V and 7 bases from J, with 9 bases in between. The CDR3 reads CASSNRGEQYF. The CDR3 nucleotides read TGTGCCAGCAGTAACAGAGGGGAGCAGTACTTC.